This T cell receptor beta chain was recorded in a study of CD8 T cells in Susac syndrome. At the level of the study: Intravenous immunoglobulin alone or corticosteroids were being given to patients with Susac syndrome at blood draw, unless they were therapy-naive.

Random hexamers were used to reverse transcribe an amount of about 0.5 to 1 ug RNA. From the immunoSEQ multiplex PCR reads, TCRdb called clonotypes with MiXCR, one entry per CDR3 protein. The table has 150,000 to 200,000 distinct CDR3 sequences, 85% to 95% seen once. This clonotype originated in a human donor with Susac syndrome. The specimen sequenced was CD8+ T cells from PBMCs.

The CDR3 loop reads CASSLRTGAAPLHF. The CDR3 region has the DNA TGTGCCAGCAGTTTAAGGACAGGGGCAGCACCCCTCCACTTT. J is TRBJ1-6 and V is TRBV12-3 or TRBV12-4, with 9 nucleotides matching TRBD1. V dropped 2 bases and J dropped 11; count of bases not matched to a gene: 4. The CDR3 totals 14 residues.